These 11 T cell receptor beta chains came from one sample sequenced in a study of early T cells in non-severe SARS-CoV-2 infection. In TCRdb, the 5' RACE reads were re-called with MiXCR into one record per CDR3 protein. The repertoire includes approximately 76,000 distinct CDR3 sequences, around an eighth of them detected once, and around 2.4% sits in the top ten. The specimen sequenced was whole blood. The receptors come from an adult who was a healthcare worker with PCR-confirmed SARS-CoV-2 infection or an uninfected control (not recorded which).

This clonotype has at least ten counts. The rearrangement links TRBV7-9 to TRBJ1-1; the D gene is possibly TRBD1 (5 bases). Germline V gives CDR1 SEHNR, CDR2 FQNEAQ (reference sequence). The CDR3 sequence is 13 residues long. V lost 1 base, J lost 9 bases, and 12 bases lay in between. DNA for the CDR3: TGTGCCAGCAGCTTAGACGCTCCAGGGCAAGCTTTCTTT. Amino acids: CASSLDAPGQAFF.

This clonotype was found many times. The genes are TRBV29-1 and TRBJ2-5; TRBD2 agrees at 9 bases. Germline CDR1 reads SQVTM; CDR2 reads ANQGSEA. The length of the CDR3 is 14 residues. Trimming took 6 bases from V and 4 from J; bases not matched to a gene: 9. The CDR3, as DNA: TGCAGCGTATCTTTTAGCGGGAGAGGAGAGACCCAGTACTTC. It is translated as CSVSFSGRGETQYF. Based on the CDR3 plus reference TRBV29-1 and TRBJ2-5, the full variable domain is SAVISQKPSRDICQRGTSLTIQCQVDSQVTMMFWYRQQPGQSLTLIATANQGSEATYESGFVIDKFPISRPNLTFSTLTVSNMSPEDSSIYLCSVSFSGRGETQYFGPGTRLLVL.

This clonotype showed up many times. CDR3 sequence (DNA): TGCGCCAGCAGCTTGGGGGGAAACACCGGGGAGCTGTTTTTT. This encodes CASSLGGNTGELFF. The V call is TRBV5-1, the J call TRBJ2-2; D not certain. There are 14 residues in the CDR3. CDR1 and CDR2 (germline): SGHRS, YFSETQ. V was clipped by 0 bases and J by 2 bases, with 5 bases between them.

The rearrangement links TRBV9 to TRBJ2-1; TRBD1 is a possible D gene (6 bases). The CDR3 contains 15 residues. Trimming stripped 0 bases from V and 1 base from J, with 8 bases between. Germline V CDR1 and CDR2: SGDLS, YYNGEE. Here the CDR3 reads CASSVATGSYNEQFF. In DNA form, the CDR3 reads TGTGCCAGCAGCGTAGCGACAGGATCCTACAATGAGCAGTTCTTC.

This clonotype was seen repeatedly, ten times or more. V gene TRBV5-1 combines with J gene TRBJ1-1; D is ambiguous. Germline V gene data show CDR1 as SGHRS and CDR2 as YFSETQ. The V end lost 2 bases, the J end lost 0 bases, and 11 bases lay between the germline ends. CDR3 length: 15 residues. This CDR3 is CASSFEQRMNTEAFF. The CDR3 DNA reads TGCGCCAGCAGCTTTGAACAGCGTATGAACACTGAAGCTTTCTTT. The full variable domain, with the rest looked up from reference TRBV5-1 and TRBJ1-1, is KAGVTQTPRYLIKTRGQQVTLSCSPISGHRSVSWYQQTPGQGLQFLFEYFSETQRNKGNFPGRFSGRQFSNSRSEMNVSTLELGDSALYLCASSFEQRMNTEAFFGQGTRLTVV.

This sequence joins TRBV29-1 and TRBJ2-6; weak D call: TRBD1 (5 bases). V shed 5 bases and J shed 4 bases, with 9 bases lying between them. This CDR3 has 13 residues. Germline CDR1 is SQVTM and CDR2 is ANQGSEA. The CDR3 nucleotides are TGCAGCGTTCGACAGCAGGGGGCCAACGTCCTGACTTTC. It translates to CSVRQQGANVLTF.

This clonotype was found once. This clone may be a read error of a much larger clone one base away. J is TRBJ2-1 and V is TRBV20-1, with 14 positions matching TRBD2. The CDR3 extends over 12 amino acids. Looked up from germline, CDR1 is DFQATT and CDR2 is SNEGSKA (reference sequence). The DNA for the CDR3 is TGCAGCGGACTAGCGGGAGGCGATGAGCAGCTCTTC. It yields the protein CSGLAGGDEQLF.

This clonotype has a count of ten or more. The chain links TRBV11-2 to TRBJ1-2; perhaps TRBD1 as D (6 bases). The V end lost 1 base, the J end lost 8 bases, and 17 bases lay between the germline ends. The CDR3 covers 15 residues. Germline CDR1 SGHAT, CDR2 FQNNGV. This chain's CDR3 is CASSLARTVSGGYTF. In DNA, the CDR3 is TGTGCCAGCAGCTTAGCCCGGACAGTCTCCGGGGGCTACACCTTC.

This clonotype was found many times. This chain joins TRBV3-1 and TRBJ2-5; 7 bases are a match to TRBD1. The junction had 3 bases not matched to a gene; V was cut back by 3 bases and J by 2 bases. Germline V gene data show CDR1 as LGHDT and CDR2 as YNNKEL (reference sequence). The CDR3 sequence is 14 residues long. CDR3 in DNA: TGTGCCAGCAGCCATCACAGGGGACAAGAGACCCAGTACTTC. Its translation: CASSHHRGQETQYF.

This clonotype turned up a few times. This chain connects TRBV12-3 or TRBV12-4 to TRBJ2-7, with D perhaps matching TRBD1 or TRBD2 (5 bases each). CDR3 length: 14 amino acids. V lost 4 bases, J lost 2 bases, and 12 bases lay in between. The CDR3 DNA reads as TGTGCCAGCAGTTACGGGGCAGTAACCTACGAGCAGTACTTC. The encoded protein is CASSYGAVTYEQYF.

This clonotype has ten or more counts. The chain uses TRBV27 and TRBJ1-6, with TRBD1 matching over 9 bases. With 5 bases clipped from V and 10 bases from J, the junction kept 9 bases outside the gene matches. Germline loops: CDR1 MNHEY, CDR2 SMNVEV (reference sequence). CDR3 length equals 15 residues. The CDR3 spells CASSLHGTGSSPLHF. The CDR3 DNA is TGTGCCAGCAGTCTCCACGGGACAGGGAGCTCACCCCTCCACTTT.